This TCR beta chain came from a study of cytotoxic CD8 clonotypes in ibrutinib-treated CLL. Study overall: Across samples, productive templates numbered 200,000 to 300,000 and productive rearrangements reached 75,000 to 100,000 on average.

Notes on this clone: Its target is not known.

This table comes from immunoSEQ multiplex PCR, and its TCRdb copy is limited to in-frame clones, with some not included. The repertoire consists of approximately 190,000 clones, with 70% occurring once and the leading ten covering about 6.4%. Notes on the study in general: Public clonotypes proved infrequent, and on treatment they shrank or remained steady.

The CDR3 is 13 residues long. Germline V CDR1 and CDR2: SGHRS, YFSETQ. Trimming took 7 bases from V and 8 from J; bases not matched to a gene: 11. The sequencing here drew on PBMCs, taken after 12 months of ibrutinib treatment. The TCR originated in a human donor with chronic lymphocytic leukemia. The chain has TRBV5-1 and TRBJ1-2; TRBD1 agrees at 7 bases. The CDR3 DNA reads TGCGCCAGCGGAGCCGTCGACAGGGAAGGCTACACCTTC. It encodes CASGAVDREGYTF.